This TCR beta chain originates from a study of regulatory T cells in long-lasting Graves disease. In building TCR beta libraries, iRepertoire HTBI primers were used together with Arm-PCR of CDR3 regions. TCRdb reanalysed the multiplex PCR reads using MiXCR and keeps one entry per CDR3 protein. This sample has 350,000 to 400,000 distinct CDR3 sequences; roughly a sixth occur once, and the top ten carry around a fifth. The CDR3 spans 16 residues. Per the germline V gene, CDR1 is LNHDA and CDR2 is SQIVND (reference sequence). Trimming at V came to 5 bases and at J to 2 bases, leaving 9 bases not matched to a gene. Time point denoted: newly diagnosed GD, antithyroid drugs for less than 3 months. RNA isolated from PBMCs was used to make the TCR library.

Sequencing used peripheral blood mononuclear cells (PBMCs), obtained at new diagnosis, from a patient treated with antithyroid drugs. The sequence was obtained from a female donor with Graves disease. J is TRBJ2-7 and V is TRBV19; 10 nucleotides align to TRBD1. CDR3 residues: CASSRSRDRGAYEQYF. CDR3 coding DNA: TGTGCCAGTAGTCGAAGCCGGGACAGGGGAGCCTACGAGCAGTACTTC. Based on the CDR3 plus reference TRBV19 and TRBJ2-7, the full variable domain is DGGITQSPKYLFRKEGQNVTLSCEQNLNHDAMYWYRQDPGQGLRLIYYSQIVNDFQKGDIAEGYSVSREKKESFPLTVTSAQKNPTAFYLCASSRSRDRGAYEQYFGPGTRLTVT.